The TCR beta chain described here comes from a study of shared clonotypes between healthy human individuals. Sequencing was performed with immunoSEQ multiplex PCR; in TCRdb, only in-frame clones are kept and a portion is missing. The profile shows about 800,000 clones, approximately 97% of them singletons. The CDR3 consists of 18 residues. Germline V gives CDR1 LNHDA, CDR2 SQIVND (reference sequence). V dropped 5 bases and J dropped 1; count of bases not matched to a gene: 16. This clone appeared once. Naive-designated CD8 cells lacked CD45RO, were positively enriched for CCR7, and omitted terminally differentiated effector memory CD45RA+ cells.

The receptor comes from a man under 40 in good health. This chain uses TRBV19 with TRBJ1-1; 7 nucleotides agree with TRBD1. Sequences were obtained from naive CD8+ T cells sorted from blood. CDR3 bases: TGTGCCAGTAGTGACAGGGCAGGGGGTCATGGAGGGAACACTGAAGCTTTCTTT. Its protein product is CASSDRAGGHGGNTEAFF.